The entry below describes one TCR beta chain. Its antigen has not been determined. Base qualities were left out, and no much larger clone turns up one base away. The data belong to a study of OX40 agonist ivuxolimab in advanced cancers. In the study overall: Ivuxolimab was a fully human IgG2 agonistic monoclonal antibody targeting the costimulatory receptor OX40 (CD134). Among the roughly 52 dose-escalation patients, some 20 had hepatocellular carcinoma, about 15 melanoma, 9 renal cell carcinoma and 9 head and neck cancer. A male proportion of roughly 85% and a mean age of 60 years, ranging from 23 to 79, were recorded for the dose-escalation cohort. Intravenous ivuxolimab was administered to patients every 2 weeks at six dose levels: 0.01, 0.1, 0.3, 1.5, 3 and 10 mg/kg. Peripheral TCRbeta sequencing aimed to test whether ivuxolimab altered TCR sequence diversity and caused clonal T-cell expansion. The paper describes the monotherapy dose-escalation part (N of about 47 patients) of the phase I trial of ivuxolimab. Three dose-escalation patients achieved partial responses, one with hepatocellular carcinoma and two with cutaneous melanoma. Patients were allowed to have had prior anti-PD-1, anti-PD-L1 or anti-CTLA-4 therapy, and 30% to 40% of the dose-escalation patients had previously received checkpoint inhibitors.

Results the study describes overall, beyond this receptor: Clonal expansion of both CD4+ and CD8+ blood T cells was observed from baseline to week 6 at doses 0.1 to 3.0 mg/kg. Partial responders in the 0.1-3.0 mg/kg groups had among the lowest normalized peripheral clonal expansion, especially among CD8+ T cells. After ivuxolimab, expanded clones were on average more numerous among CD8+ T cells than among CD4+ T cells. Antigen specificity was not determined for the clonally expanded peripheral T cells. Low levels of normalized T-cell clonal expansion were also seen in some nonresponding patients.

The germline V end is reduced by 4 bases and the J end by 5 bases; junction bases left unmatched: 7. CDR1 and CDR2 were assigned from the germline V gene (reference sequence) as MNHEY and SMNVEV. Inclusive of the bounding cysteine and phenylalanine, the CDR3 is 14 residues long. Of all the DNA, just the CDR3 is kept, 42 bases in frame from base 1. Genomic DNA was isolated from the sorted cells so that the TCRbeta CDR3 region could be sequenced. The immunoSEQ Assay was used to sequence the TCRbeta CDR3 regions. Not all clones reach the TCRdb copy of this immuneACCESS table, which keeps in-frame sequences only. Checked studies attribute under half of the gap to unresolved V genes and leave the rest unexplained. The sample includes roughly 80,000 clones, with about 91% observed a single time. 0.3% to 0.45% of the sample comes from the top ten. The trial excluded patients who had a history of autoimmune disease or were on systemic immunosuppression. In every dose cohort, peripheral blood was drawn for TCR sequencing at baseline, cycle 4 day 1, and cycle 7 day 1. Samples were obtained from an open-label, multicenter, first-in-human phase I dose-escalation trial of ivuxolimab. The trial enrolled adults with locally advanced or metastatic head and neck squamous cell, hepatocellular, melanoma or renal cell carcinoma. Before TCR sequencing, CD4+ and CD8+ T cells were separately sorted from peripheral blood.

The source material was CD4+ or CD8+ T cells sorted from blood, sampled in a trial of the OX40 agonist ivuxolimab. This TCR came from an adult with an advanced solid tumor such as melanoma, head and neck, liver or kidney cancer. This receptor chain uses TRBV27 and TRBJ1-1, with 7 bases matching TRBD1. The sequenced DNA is TGTGCCAGCAGTTCCTACAGGGGAGGAACTGAAGCTTTCTTT. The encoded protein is CASSSYRGGTEAFF.